These 8 T cell receptor beta chains were all obtained from the same sample, sequenced in a study of cytomegalovirus exposure and HLA in healthy donors. PCR used 60 Vbeta primers and 13 Jbeta primers. Assay used: immunoSEQ multiplex PCR; TCRdb lists only in-frame clones, some missing. The sample comprises 90,000 to 100,000 clones, about two thirds of which are singletons, and 1.2% rests with the top ten. The sequenced sample was PBMCs. Receptors originate from a female donor in good health and CMV-seronegative.

This clone was detected only a few times. V usage is TRBV5-1 and J usage is TRBJ2-7; 8 bases are a match to TRBD1. Germline V gives CDR1 SGHRS, CDR2 YFSETQ. Trimming at V came to 4 bases and at J to 1 base, leaving 10 bases not matched to a gene. CDR3 size: 16 residues. CDR3 sequence (DNA): TGCGCCAGCAGCCCGCGAGATTACAGGGGGTCCTACGAGCAGTACTTC. This translates into CASSPRDYRGSYEQYF.

The V gene is TRBV5-1, the J gene TRBJ1-1, with a weak D call TRBD1 (6 bases). The CDR3 runs 13 residues. Germline V gene data show CDR1 as SGHRS and CDR2 as YFSETQ. V was shortened by 4 bases and J by 1 base, with 8 bases between the two germline ends. The CDR3: CASSQGQNTEAFF. DNA for the CDR3: TGCGCCAGCAGCCAGGGACAGAACACTGAAGCTTTCTTT.

The V call is TRBV7-8, the J call TRBJ2-7, with D unresolved. Deletions cut 7 bases from V and 3 bases from J, with 16 bases between. This CDR3 has 14 amino acids. CDR1 and CDR2 (germline): SGHVS, FQNEAQ. The CDR3 DNA sequence: TGTGCCAGCACCCCCTCCGCGGCTCACTACGAGCAGTACTTC. It yields the protein CASTPSAAHYEQYF.

The chain joins TRBV6-5 to TRBJ1-2, with D hard to call. Trimming pared 7 bases from V and 3 bases from J, leaving 15 bases between. Per germline, CDR1 MNHEY and CDR2 SVGAGI. The CDR3 has 14 amino acids. The DNA for the CDR3 is TGTGCCAGCACTGTGAGATACGGGGACTATGGCTACACCTTC. It yields the protein CASTVRYGDYGYTF.

This clone was found a few times. The genes are TRBV28 and TRBJ1-1; a weak D match, TRBD1 (5 bases). Germline V lookup: CDR1 MDHEN, CDR2 SYDVKM. V gave up 6 bases and J gave up 11 bases, with 13 bases separating them. The length of the CDR3 is 11 residues. The CDR3 here is CASSREWRAFF. CDR3 in DNA: TGTGCCAGCAGCAGGGAATGGCGGGCTTTCTTT.

The chain links TRBV4-1 to TRBJ2-1; TRBD1 might be the D (6 bases). Trimming shortened V by 5 bases and J by 7 bases, and 24 bases separated the two germline ends. The germline gives CDR1 MGHRA, CDR2 YSYEKL. This CDR3 is 17 amino acids long. The CDR3 protein is CASSSLPGHRRVNEQFF. The DNA for the CDR3 is TGCGCCAGCAGCTCACTCCCGGGACATCGAAGGGTAAATGAGCAGTTCTTC.

The chain carries TRBV4-2 and TRBJ1-1, with 9 bases that match TRBD1. Germline assignment: CDR1 LGHNA and CDR2 YNFKEQ. V dropped 3 bases and J dropped 5; count of bases not matched to a gene: 7. The CDR3 sequence is 15 residues long. The chain's CDR3 is CASSHTTGGETEAFF. As DNA, the CDR3 is TGTGCCAGCAGCCACACTACAGGGGGCGAGACTGAAGCTTTCTTT.

As concerns this clone: Distinct nucleotide sequences in the sample also encode this CDR3. This sequence joins TRBV15 and TRBJ1-6; 7 nucleotides match TRBD1. The germline V gene encodes CDR1 LNHNV and CDR2 YYDKDF (reference sequence). The CDR3 extends over 16 amino acids. Losses at the gene ends were 0 bases for V and 10 bases for J; bases not matched to a gene: 9. The CDR3 sequence is CATSRDPRQGGSPLHF. CDR3 in DNA: TGTGCCACCAGCAGAGACCCTAGACAGGGTGGGTCACCCCTCCACTTT. The full variable domain, rest sourced from reference TRBV15 and TRBJ1-6, is DAMVIQNPRYQVTQFGKPVTLSCSQTLNHNVMYWYQQKSSQAPKLLFHYYDKDFNNEADTPDNFQSRRPNTSFCFLDIRSPGLGDTAMYLCATSRDPRQGGSPLHFGNGTRLTVT.